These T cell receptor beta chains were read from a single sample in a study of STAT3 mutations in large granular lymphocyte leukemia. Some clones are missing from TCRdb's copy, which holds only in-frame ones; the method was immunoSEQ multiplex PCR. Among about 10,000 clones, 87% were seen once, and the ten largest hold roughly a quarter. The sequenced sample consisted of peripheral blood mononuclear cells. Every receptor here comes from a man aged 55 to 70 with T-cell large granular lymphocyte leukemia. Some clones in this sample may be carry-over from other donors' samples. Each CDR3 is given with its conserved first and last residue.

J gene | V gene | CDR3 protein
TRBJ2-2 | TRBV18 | CASSPPITADATGELFF
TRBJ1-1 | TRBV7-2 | CASSFRTVNTEAFF
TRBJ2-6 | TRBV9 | CASSQRTGMAGANVLTF
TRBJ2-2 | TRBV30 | CAWRFSNTGELFF
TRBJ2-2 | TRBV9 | CASSVNSGELFF
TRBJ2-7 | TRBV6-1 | CASTTGGQTNEQYF
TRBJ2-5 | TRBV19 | CATGQAREETQYF
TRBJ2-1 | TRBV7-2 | CASSRLAGARGNEQFF
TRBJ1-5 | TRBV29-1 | CSVGTGRQPQHF
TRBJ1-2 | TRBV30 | CALFPGFGYTF
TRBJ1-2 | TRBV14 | CASSQRVTEVGYTF
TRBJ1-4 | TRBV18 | CASSRGGAGEKLFF
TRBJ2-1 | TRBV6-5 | CASITENNEQFF
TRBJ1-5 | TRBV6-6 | CASRPDRGQYQPQHF
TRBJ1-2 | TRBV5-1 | CASSIGQPDRGGGYTF
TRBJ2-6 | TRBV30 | CAGVGQGARGANVLTF
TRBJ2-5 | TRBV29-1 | CSVEETGVQETQYF
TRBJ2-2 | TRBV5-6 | CASSRGFPGSNTGELFF
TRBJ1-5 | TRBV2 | CASSELGGVQPQHF
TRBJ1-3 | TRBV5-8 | CASSRDFSGNTIYF
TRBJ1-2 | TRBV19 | CASSRRDRGGTNYGYTF
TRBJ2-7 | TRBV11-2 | CASSSRLAGSYEQYF
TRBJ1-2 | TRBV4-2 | CASSQGGGAEGYTF
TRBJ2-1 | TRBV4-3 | CASSQTPYNEQFF
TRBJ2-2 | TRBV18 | CASSPPGQGTGELFF
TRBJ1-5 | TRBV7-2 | CASSLGLLSNQPQHF
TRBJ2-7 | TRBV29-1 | CSVQGLDEQYF
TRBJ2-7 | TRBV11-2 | CASSLSTSGSQYF
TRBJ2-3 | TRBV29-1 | CSVEGGAGWGTDTQYF
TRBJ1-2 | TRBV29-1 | CSVEEWSEANYGYTF
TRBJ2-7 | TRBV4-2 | CASSQDDFSYEQYF
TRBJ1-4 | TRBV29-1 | CSVAPRANEKLFF
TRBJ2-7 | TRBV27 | CASSLSGSPSGEQYF
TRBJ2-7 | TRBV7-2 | CASSDTSGSDYEQYF
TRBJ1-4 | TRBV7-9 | CASSLHQGDEKLFF
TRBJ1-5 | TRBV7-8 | CASSSTVRDQPQHF
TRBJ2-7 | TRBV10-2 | CASSESRGGGSTYEQYF
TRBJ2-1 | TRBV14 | CASSLGQLSYNEQFF
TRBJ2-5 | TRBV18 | CASSPPLSGGGETQYF
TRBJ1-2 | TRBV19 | CASSHDRVDGYTF
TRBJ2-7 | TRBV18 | CASSPFSDRGEQYF
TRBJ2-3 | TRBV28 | CASSAPSTDTQYF
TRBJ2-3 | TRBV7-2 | CASSLASGGSTDTQYF
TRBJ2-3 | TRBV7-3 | CASSLTVWGEGSTDTQYF
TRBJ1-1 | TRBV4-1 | CASSQRLMNTEAFF
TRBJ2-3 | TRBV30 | CAWRDTDYTDTQYF